The source of this T cell receptor beta chain is a study of siplizumab effects on memory and regulatory T cells. Libraries were prepared by immunoSEQ multiplex PCR; TCRdb keeps only in-frame clonotypes and omits some of them. The data contain 85,000 to 90,000 clones, over 80% of them seen just once; the ten biggest clones take up around 14%. Sequenced material: CD4+ T cells sorted from blood. This TCR was sampled from a human donor in good health.

The CDR3 is CASSKGGGDYGYTF. The CDR3 nucleotides read TGTGCCAGCAGCAAAGGCGGGGGGGACTATGGCTACACCTTC. The V call is TRBV9, the J call TRBJ1-2; a possible D gene is TRBD1 (5 bases). This CDR3 comprises 14 residues. The germline V and J ends were trimmed by 4 bases and 3 bases, with 13 bases remaining between them. Germline V gives CDR1 SGDLS, CDR2 YYNGEE.